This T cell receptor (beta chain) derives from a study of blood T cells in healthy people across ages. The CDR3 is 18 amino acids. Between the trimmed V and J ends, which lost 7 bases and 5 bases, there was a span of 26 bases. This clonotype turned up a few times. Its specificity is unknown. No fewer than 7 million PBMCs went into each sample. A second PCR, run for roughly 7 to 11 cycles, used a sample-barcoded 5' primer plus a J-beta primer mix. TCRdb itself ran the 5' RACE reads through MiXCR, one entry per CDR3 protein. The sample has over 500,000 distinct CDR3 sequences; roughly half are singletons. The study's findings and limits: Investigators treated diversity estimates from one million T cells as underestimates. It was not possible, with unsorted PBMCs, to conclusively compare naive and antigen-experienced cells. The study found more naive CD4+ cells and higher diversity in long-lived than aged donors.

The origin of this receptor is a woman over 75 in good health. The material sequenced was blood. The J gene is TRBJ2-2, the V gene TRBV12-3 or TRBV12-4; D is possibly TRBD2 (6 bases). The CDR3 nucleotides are TGTGCCAGCACTCCACTTGGCCTTCCGGGGCGGGATACCGGGGAGCTGTTTTTT. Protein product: CASTPLGLPGRDTGELFF.